This is a list of T cell receptor beta chains from one sample in a study of blood T cells in healthy people across ages. Via MiXCR, TCRdb re-called the 5' RACE reads, giving one row per CDR3 protein. The data show about 1 million distinct CDR3 sequences, with more than 35% seen just once and over 15% held by the top ten. Sequencing was done on a sample of blood. The receptors here all came from a woman aged 60-70 years in good health. CDR3s include the opening cysteine and the closing phenylalanine or tryptophan. D genes are given only for firm matches. Clone size appears in some rows only: once, few, many, or a class for an expanded clone.

j_call,clone_size,v_call,d_call,cdr3_aa,cdr3_nt
TRBJ2-7,NA,TRBV28,TRBD2,CASSLGTSGRWSYEQYF,TGTGCCAGCAGTTTAGGGACTAGCGGGAGGTGGTCCTACGAGCAGTACTTC
TRBJ2-7,NA,TRBV20-1,TRBD2,CSAQFGLAGEQYF,TGCAGTGCTCAATTCGGACTAGCGGGCGAGCAGTACTTC
TRBJ1-5,NA,TRBV27,TRBD1,CASQTGTGLHQPQHF,TGTGCCAGCCAGACCGGGACAGGGCTGCATCAGCCCCAGCATTTT
TRBJ2-5,few,TRBV5-8,NA,CASSKGLTQETQYF,TGTGCCAGCAGCAAGGGACTGACCCAAGAGACCCAGTACTTC
TRBJ2-3,NA,TRBV5-5,NA,CASSLLLDTQYF,TGTGCCAGCAGCTTGCTTTTAGATACGCAGTATTTT
TRBJ2-3,few,TRBV5-5,TRBD2,CASSLIPAGADTQYF,TGTGCCAGCAGCTTGATCCCAGCGGGAGCAGATACGCAGTATTTT
TRBJ2-5,NA,TRBV12-3/TRBV12-4,TRBD2,CASSFPMRETHHNEQYF,TGTGCCAGCAGTTTTCCCATGCGGGAGACCCATCACAATGAGCAGTACTTC
TRBJ2-1,few,TRBV14,NA,CASSQVPGLYNEQFF,TGTGCCAGCAGCCAAGTTCCGGGACTGTACAATGAGCAGTTCTTC
TRBJ2-3,few,TRBV29-1,NA,CSVAFVATDTQYF,TGCAGCGTTGCGTTTGTGGCCACAGATACGCAGTATTTT
TRBJ2-5,NA,TRBV5-1,NA,CASSSGARGLTEEQYF,TGCGCCAGCAGCTCGGGGGCAAGGGGACTTACGGAGGAGCAGTACTTC
TRBJ2-7,NA,TRBV6-1,NA,CASSESPDSGVYEQYF,TGTGCCAGCAGTGAATCGCCCGACAGCGGAGTCTACGAGCAGTACTTC
TRBJ2-1,few,TRBV20-1,NA,CSAVRRNEQFF,TGCAGTGCTGTTAGACGCAATGAGCAGTTCTTC
TRBJ1-2,NA,TRBV3-1,NA,CASSQVLGRANYGYTF,TGTGCCAGCAGCCAAGTTTTAGGCAGAGCTAACTATGGCTACACCTTC
TRBJ2-1,NA,TRBV6-6,TRBD2,CASRSGSNEQFF,TGTGCCAGCAGAAGCGGGAGCAATGAGCAGTTCTTC
TRBJ1-2,NA,TRBV9,TRBD1,CASSDGTAFEPTYGYTF,TGTGCCAGCAGCGACGGGACAGCCTTCGAACCAACCTATGGCTACACCTTC
TRBJ2-7,NA,TRBV20-1,NA,CSAPGKAVSYEQYF,TGCAGTGCTCCTGGGAAGGCAGTCTCCTACGAGCAGTACTTC
TRBJ1-5,NA,TRBV7-2,NA,CASSAREYNNQPQHF,TGTGCCAGCAGCGCCAGGGAGTACAACAATCAGCCCCAGCATTTT
TRBJ1-2,NA,TRBV20-1,NA,CRATGQGANYVYGYTF,TGCAGAGCTACAGGGCAGGGAGCTAACTACGTCTATGGCTACACCTTC
TRBJ2-1,NA,TRBV29-1,NA,CSVGRAGGYNEQFF,TGCAGCGTTGGACGGGCGGGTGGCTACAATGAGCAGTTCTTC
TRBJ2-7,once,TRBV7-2,NA,CASSLGGQRYNEQYF,TGTGCCAGCAGCTTAGGTGGCCAGAGATACAATGAGCAGTACTTC
TRBJ2-5,NA,TRBV5-1,NA,CASSPPSSRFQETQYF,TGCGCCAGCAGCCCCCCGTCGTCCAGGTTCCAAGAGACCCAATACTTC
TRBJ2-7,once,TRBV12-3/TRBV12-4,TRBD1,CASGRQGNREQYF,TGTGCCAGCGGTCGACAGGGAAATCGCGAGCAGTACTTC
TRBJ2-5,NA,TRBV3-1,TRBD2,CASSHLTSAQETQYF,TGTGCCAGCAGCCACCTTACTAGCGCGCAAGAGACCCAGTACTTC
TRBJ1-1,NA,TRBV13,TRBD1,CASSPTGGSHTEAFF,TGTGCCAGCAGCCCCACAGGGGGCAGTCACACTGAAGCTTTCTTT
TRBJ2-7,few,TRBV12-3/TRBV12-4,NA,CASRDRSTYEQYF,TGTGCCAGCAGAGACAGGTCTACCTACGAGCAGTACTTC
TRBJ2-5,NA,TRBV10-3,TRBD1,CAIRGDRGETQYF,TGTGCCATCAGAGGGGACAGGGGAGAGACCCAGTACTTC
TRBJ1-2,many,TRBV10-3,NA,CAISEPGWVYGYTF,TGTGCCATCAGTGAACCGGGTTGGGTCTATGGCTACACCTTC
TRBJ2-7,NA,TRBV19,TRBD1,CASSIVHRDRVMSEQYF,TGTGCCAGTAGTATAGTTCATCGGGACAGGGTTATGAGCGAGCAGTACTTC
TRBJ2-7,NA,TRBV27,NA,CASVSPGRTRGNEQYF,TGTGCCAGCGTGTCCCCGGGCAGAACGCGGGGCAATGAGCAGTACTTC
TRBJ2-3,few,TRBV2,NA,CASRQFSDTQYF,TGTGCCAGCAGGCAATTCAGTGATACGCAGTATTTT
TRBJ2-7,NA,TRBV6-5,NA,CASSYSLGPPDGSGEQYF,TGTGCCAGCAGTTACTCTCTCGGGCCACCAGACGGGAGCGGCGAGCAGTACTTC
TRBJ2-3,NA,TRBV18,NA,CASSPWAGDRVNTQYF,TGTGCCAGCTCACCATGGGCAGGGGACCGTGTGAATACGCAGTATTTT
TRBJ2-5,few,TRBV4-1,TRBD2,CASSSGTSVETQYF,TGCGCCAGCAGTTCCGGGACTAGCGTTGAGACCCAGTACTTC
TRBJ2-7,NA,TRBV4-1,NA,CASSPMFAGDYEQYF,TGCGCCAGCAGCCCCATGTTCGCAGGGGACTACGAGCAGTACTTC
TRBJ2-7,NA,TRBV5-1,NA,CASSLVASSVPDSSYEQYF,TGCGCCAGCAGCTTGGTTGCCTCTAGCGTACCTGATAGCTCCTACGAGCAGTACTTC
TRBJ2-5,NA,TRBV5-1,TRBD2,CASSLAGLAGEETQYF,TGCGCCAGCAGCTTGGCGGGACTAGCGGGAGAGGAGACCCAGTACTTC
TRBJ2-1,NA,TRBV5-1,TRBD2,CASSLLLAGIYNEQFF,TGCGCCAGCAGCTTGTTACTAGCGGGTATTTACAATGAGCAGTTCTTC
TRBJ2-1,few,TRBV5-6,TRBD1,CASSPRDRNYNEQFF,TGTGCCAGCAGCCCCCGGGACAGAAATTACAATGAGCAGTTCTTC
TRBJ1-2,few,TRBV6-5,NA,CASSYGDTNYGYTF,TGTGCCAGCAGTTACGGGGATACTAACTATGGCTACACCTTC
TRBJ2-1,NA,TRBV29-1,NA,CSVGGRSYNEQFF,TGCAGCGTGGGGGGACGGTCCTACAATGAGCAGTTCTTC
TRBJ1-2,NA,TRBV24-1,NA,CDTSGRGSYYGYTF,TGTGACACCAGTGGCAGGGGATCATACTATGGCTACACCTTC
TRBJ1-2,NA,TRBV28,NA,CASSTPRGVLPYGYTF,TGTGCCAGCAGCACTCCGCGGGGGGTCCTTCCTTATGGCTACACCTTC
TRBJ2-1,NA,TRBV14,TRBD2,CASSQDPSGRALYNEQFF,TGTGCCAGCAGCCAAGATCCCAGCGGGAGGGCTCTTTACAATGAGCAGTTCTTC
TRBJ2-1,NA,TRBV29-1,TRBD2,CSVTSSGRGEFF,TGCAGCGTTACCTCTAGCGGTCGAGGGGAGTTCTTC
TRBJ2-4,few,TRBV12-3/TRBV12-4,TRBD2,CASSFGGGLAGEQYF,TGTGCCAGCAGTTTCGGAGGGGGACTAGCGGGGGAGCAGTACTTC
TRBJ2-1,NA,TRBV6-5,TRBD2,CASSSQKGGKYNEQFF,TGTGCCAGCAGTTCCCAGAAGGGAGGGAAATACAATGAGCAGTTCTTC
TRBJ2-7,few,TRBV3-1,TRBD1,CASSLTGQPSYEQYF,TGTGCCAGCAGCCTTACGGGACAGCCCTCCTACGAGCAGTACTTC
TRBJ2-7,NA,TRBV13,NA,CASSSPGAGRYNEQYF,TGTGCCAGCAGCTCCCCGGGGGCGGGAAGGTACAATGAGCAGTACTTC
TRBJ2-7,NA,TRBV7-6,TRBD2,CASSPTAGGPSYNEQYF,TGTGCCAGCAGCCCGACAGCGGGAGGCCCCTCCTACAATGAGCAGTACTTC
TRBJ2-7,NA,TRBV7-8,NA,CASSSPGLGAWEQYF,TGTGCCAGCAGCTCGCCGGGACTGGGGGCTTGGGAGCAGTACTTC
TRBJ1-1,NA,TRBV5-1,TRBD1,CASSRRGQDTEAFF,TGCGCCAGCAGCCGCAGGGGACAGGACACTGAAGCTTTCTTT
TRBJ1-2,few,TRBV15,NA,CATSRGGGDYGYTF,TGTGCCACCAGCAGGGGAGGAGGAGACTATGGCTACACCTTC
TRBJ2-3,NA,TRBV10-1,TRBD2,CASSESLLAGDLSTDTQYF,TGCGCCAGCAGTGAGTCGTTACTAGCGGGAGACCTTAGCACAGATACGCAGTATTTT
TRBJ1-2,few,TRBV2,NA,CASSEDNNYGYTF,TGTGCCAGCAGTGAAGACAACAACTATGGCTACACCTTC
TRBJ1-4,NA,TRBV13,TRBD1,CASSDRDRGQNEKLFF,TGTGCCAGCAGCGACCGGGACAGGGGGCAAAATGAAAAACTGTTTTTT